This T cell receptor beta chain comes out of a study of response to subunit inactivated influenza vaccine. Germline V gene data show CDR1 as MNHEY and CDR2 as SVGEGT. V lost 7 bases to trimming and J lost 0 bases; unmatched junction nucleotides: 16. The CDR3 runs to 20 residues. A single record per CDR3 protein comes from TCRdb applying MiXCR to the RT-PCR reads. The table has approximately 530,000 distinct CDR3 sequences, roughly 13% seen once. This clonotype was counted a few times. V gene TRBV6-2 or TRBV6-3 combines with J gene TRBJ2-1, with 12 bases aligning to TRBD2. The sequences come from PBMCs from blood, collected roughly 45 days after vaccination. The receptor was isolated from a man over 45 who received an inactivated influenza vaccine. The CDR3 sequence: CASTRPALAGGGSSYNEQFF. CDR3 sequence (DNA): TGTGCCAGCACACGACCCGCACTAGCGGGAGGTGGGAGCTCCTACAATGAGCAGTTCTTC.